One sample yielded the 27 T cell receptor beta chains listed below, sequenced in a study of cytomegalovirus exposure and HLA in healthy donors. TCRdb's table, derived via immunoSEQ multiplex PCR, lists solely in-frame clones and lacks some. Counted here are about 150,000 clones, roughly 92% occurring once; the ten biggest clones make up around 0.7%. Sequenced material: PBMCs. The receptor source for this set is a man younger than 35 in good health and CMV-seronegative.

A single count supports this clone. This sample also contains other DNA sequences that code for the same CDR3. The V and J genes are TRBV7-9 and TRBJ2-3; 7 bases are shared with TRBD1. V gave up 3 bases and J gave up 2 bases; unmatched junction bases: 2. This CDR3 contains 14 residues. Germline V gene data show CDR1 as SEHNR and CDR2 as FQNEAQ (reference sequence). The CDR3 is CASSLGQYTDTQYF. The CDR3 DNA reads as TGTGCCAGCAGCTTGGGACAGTACACAGATACGCAGTATTTT.

As concerns this clone: A junction boundary mismatches the germline segment, possibly from a read error. The gene calls are TRBV2 and TRBJ2-7; maybe TRBD1 (6 bases). The germline V gene encodes CDR1 SNHLY and CDR2 FYNNEI. The CDR3 consists of 13 residues. Written as DNA, the CDR3 is TGTGCCAGCAGTGAGTCTATGGCGTGGGACACGGGCTTC. This sequence encodes CASSESMAWDTGF.

The gene calls are TRBV7-8 and TRBJ2-1; D remains unclear. Trimming left V 5 bases short and J 9 bases short, with 11 bases between. This CDR3 is built from 12 residues. Germline loops: CDR1 SGHVS, CDR2 FQNEAQ. In nucleotides, the CDR3 is TGTGCCAGCAGCCAAGCGATAGGTGAGCAGTTCTTC. Amino acids: CASSQAIGEQFF.

The chain couples TRBV19 to TRBJ1-1; TRBD1 aligns across 9 bases. Losses at the gene ends were 8 bases for V and 6 bases for J; bases not matched to a gene: 10. This CDR3 has 14 amino acids. Per the germline V gene, CDR1 is LNHDA and CDR2 is SQIVND (reference sequence). CDR3 coding DNA: TGTGCCAGTGCTTGGGACAGGGATATCCCTGAAGCTTTCTTT. Its protein product is CASAWDRDIPEAFF.

This sequence joins TRBV7-9 and TRBJ2-3; weak D call: TRBD2 (6 bases). From germline, CDR1 is SEHNR and CDR2 FQNEAQ (reference sequence). CDR3 length equals 14 residues. V was shortened by 3 bases and J by 5 bases, with 12 bases between the two germline ends. CDR3 in DNA: TGTGCCAGCAGCTTTGGGGGGTCTCGAGATACGCAGTATTTT. Translated: CASSFGGSRDTQYF.

This clone was detected once. V is TRBV11-3 and J is TRBJ2-6, with TRBD1 matching 8 bases. V gave up 5 bases and J gave up 4 bases; unmatched junction bases: 4. Germline lookup yields CDR1 SGHNT and CDR2 YENEEA. The CDR3 loop spans 15 amino acids. The CDR3 nucleotides are TGTGCCAGCAGCGACAGGGGTTCAGGGGCCAACGTCCTGACTTTC. Protein: CASSDRGSGANVLTF.

This chain connects TRBV19 to TRBJ1-5, with a weak D call TRBD1 (6 bases). Trimming removed 5 bases from V and 0 bases from J, with 17 bases in between. The CDR3 is 17 amino acids. The germline CDR1 and CDR2 sequences are LNHDA and SQIVND (reference sequence). The CDR3 spells CASSPLTTGYSNQPQHF. CDR3 sequence (DNA): TGTGCCAGTAGTCCACTTACCACAGGGTATAGCAATCAGCCCCAGCATTTT.

The rearrangement uses TRBV29-1 and TRBJ2-5, with TRBD2 identical over 8 bases. This CDR3 region has 15 residues. The V segment lost 3 bases and the J segment 7 bases; nucleotides outside the gene matches: 13. Looked up from germline, CDR1 is SQVTM and CDR2 is ANQGSEA. The CDR3 nucleotides read TGCAGCGTTGAGACTAGCGACCCCGTTTTTGGGACCCAGTACTTC. This codes for CSVETSDPVFGTQYF.

The V and J genes are TRBV11-3 and TRBJ2-1; 8 bases are shared with TRBD2. The V and J ends lost 0 bases and 7 bases, in that order; junction bases with no gene match: 5. This CDR3 spans 15 amino acids. Germline loops: CDR1 SGHNT, CDR2 YENEEA. The CDR3 region is CASSLDVLAGNEQFF. The CDR3 region has the DNA TGTGCCAGCAGCTTAGATGTGCTAGCGGGTAATGAGCAGTTCTTC.

The rearrangement uses TRBV12-5 and TRBJ2-7; 8 bases align to TRBD1. The CDR3 covers 13 residues. Per germline, CDR1 LGHNT and CDR2 FRNRAP. V lost 6 bases to trimming and J lost 5 bases; unmatched junction nucleotides: 6. CDR3 DNA: TGTGCTAGTGGCCCTGGGACAGGCCACGAGCAGTACGTC. Encoded protein: CASGPGTGHEQYV.

The chain has TRBV9 and TRBJ2-1; 13 bases are shared with TRBD2. The V gene's germline CDR1 is SGDLS and CDR2 YYNGEE. The trim removed 0 bases at V and 6 bases at J, leaving 6 bases unmatched. The CDR3 contains 17 residues. CDR3 sequence reads: CASSVAGLAGVTNEQFF. CDR3 DNA: TGTGCCAGCAGCGTAGCCGGACTAGCGGGAGTTACCAATGAGCAGTTCTTC.

The chain has TRBV7-9 and TRBJ1-1; TRBD1 agrees at 7 bases. J was trimmed by 10 bases and V by 5 bases; bases with no gene match: 7. This CDR3 spans 12 amino acids. The germline V gene encodes CDR1 SEHNR and CDR2 FQNEAQ (reference sequence). CDR3 in DNA: TGTGCCAGCAGCGAGCAGGGGGAGAGAGCTTTCTTT. Protein sequence: CASSEQGERAFF.

For the CDR3, the DNA is TGTGCCAGTAGTATAGATCCGACAGGGGAAATCTATGGCTACACCTTC. Protein sequence: CASSIDPTGEIYGYTF. The rearrangement joins TRBV19 to TRBJ1-2, with 8 positions matching TRBD1. CDR1 LNHDA and CDR2 SQIVND come from the germline V gene (reference sequence). The CDR3 covers 16 residues. Trimming at V came to 0 bases and at J to 4 bases, leaving 7 bases not matched to a gene.

Only one count was recorded for this clone. The chain is built from TRBV5-1 and TRBJ2-2; the match to TRBD2 covers 9 bases. V shed 0 bases, J shed 1 base, and the junction held 1 base outside the gene matches. CDR3 size: 16 residues. Germline V gene data show CDR1 as SGHRS and CDR2 as YFSETQ. In nucleotides, the CDR3 is TGCGCCAGCAGCTTGGGACTAGCGGTGAACACCGGGGAGCTGTTTTTT. It translates to CASSLGLAVNTGELFF.

This chain links TRBV9 with TRBJ2-1; TRBD1 matches at 9 bases. The CDR3 consists of 15 residues. V shed 3 bases and J 8 bases; nucleotides not matched to a gene: 9. Germline values: CDR1 SGDLS, CDR2 YYNGEE. This chain's CDR3 is CASSATGGRVDEQFF. As DNA, the CDR3 is TGTGCCAGCAGCGCCACAGGGGGCAGAGTTGATGAGCAGTTCTTC.

Only one count was recorded for this clone. The chain carries TRBV5-1 and TRBJ1-1; D possibly corresponds to TRBD1 (6 bases). The germline V and J ends were trimmed by 5 bases and 3 bases, with 11 bases remaining between them. Germline CDR1 reads SGHRS; CDR2 reads YFSETQ. This CDR3 region has 13 residues. The CDR3 sequence is CASSLQGYTEAFF. CDR3 sequence (DNA): TGCGCCAGCAGTCTACAGGGATACACTGAAGCTTTCTTT.

This sequence joins TRBV29-1 and TRBJ2-1, with 8 bases identical to TRBD1. CDR1 SQVTM and CDR2 ANQGSEA come from the germline V gene. This CDR3 spans 10 amino acids. The V and J ends lost 5 bases and 14 bases, in that order; junction bases with no gene match: 5. CDR3 sequence: CSVRDRREFF. CDR3 bases: TGCAGCGTTAGGGACAGGCGGGAGTTCTTC.

The chain employs TRBV30 and TRBJ2-1; 8 nucleotides align to TRBD2. V trimming: 2 bases; J trimming: 4 bases; junction bases outside the gene matches: 19. This CDR3 comprises 19 residues. Germline V gene lookup returns CDR1 GTSNPN and CDR2 SVGIG (reference sequence). The CDR3 spells CAWSTISTSEISRYNEQFF. CDR3 coding DNA: TGTGCCTGGAGTACCATTTCGACTAGCGAAATTTCGAGATACAATGAGCAGTTCTTC.

The genes are TRBV6-5 and TRBJ2-3, with D possibly matching TRBD2 (5 bases). Trimming cost V 4 bases and J 4 bases, with 15 bases left between them. CDR1 is MNHEY, CDR2 SVGAGI, per germline. The CDR3 length is 15 residues. The CDR3 coding sequence is TGTGCCAGCAGTTCGGCTAGCCGGCTGCCAGATACGCAGTATTTT. It is translated as CASSSASRLPDTQYF.

The V and J genes are TRBV5-6 and TRBJ2-7; 10 bases map to TRBD1. The CDR3 is 17 amino acids. Germline CDR1 is SGHDT and CDR2 is YYEEEE. V was pared by 5 bases and J by 2 bases, with 13 bases of the junction left unmatched. The CDR3 here is CASSFWSGTGVPYEQYF. CDR3 DNA sequence: TGTGCCAGCAGTTTCTGGAGCGGGACAGGGGTTCCCTACGAGCAGTACTTC.

The V call is TRBV14, the J call TRBJ2-5, with 12 bases aligning to TRBD2. The V segment lost 7 bases and the J segment 4 bases; nucleotides outside the gene matches: 7. CDR3 length equals 15 residues. The germline CDR1 and CDR2 sequences are SGHDN and FVKESK. This CDR3 is CASNQGGLAGETQYF. The DNA for the CDR3 is TGTGCCAGCAACCAGGGGGGACTAGCGGGAGAGACCCAGTACTTC. Full variable domain (outside the CDR3, taken from reference TRBV14 and TRBJ2-5): EAGVTQFPSHSVIEKGQTVTLRCDPISGHDNLYWYRRVMGKEIKFLLHFVKESKQDESGMPNNRFLAERTGGTYSTLKVQPAELEDSGVYFCASNQGGLAGETQYFGPGTRLLVL.

This clone showed up just a few times. CDR3: CASSPRQSHDSPLHF. CDR3 nucleotide sequence: TGTGCCAGCAGCCCTCGACAGTCCCATGATTCACCCCTCCACTTT. The V call is TRBV9, the J call TRBJ1-6; tentatively, D is TRBD1 (5 bases). Trimming removed 4 bases at V and 8 bases at J, with 16 bases between. The CDR3 spans 15 residues. Germline CDR1 SGDLS, CDR2 YYNGEE.

The chain carries TRBV7-2 and TRBJ1-5; 8 positions agree with TRBD1. J was trimmed by 11 bases and V by 5 bases; bases with no gene match: 11. The CDR3 is made up of 14 amino acids. Germline V gene data show CDR1 as SGHTA and CDR2 as FQGNSA. CDR3 bases: TGTGCCAGCAGCAAGGACAGGGCCGAGCGAGCCCAGCATTTT. Protein product: CASSKDRAERAQHF.

V and J are TRBV6-6 and TRBJ2-3; TRBD2 might be the D (6 bases). The germline CDR1 and CDR2 sequences are MNHNY and SVGAGI (reference sequence). The CDR3 has 15 residues. V gave up 1 base and J gave up 6 bases, with 14 bases separating them. CDR3 nucleotides: TGTGCCAGCAGTTACTTGAGCGGTGGGGGGGATACGCAGTATTTT. Protein: CASSYLSGGGDTQYF.

The chain links TRBV19 to TRBJ1-1; D is ambiguous. V was cut by 7 bases and J by 3 bases, with 12 bases left in between. The CDR3 runs to 13 residues. Germline V gene sequence: CDR1 LNHDA, CDR2 SQIVND (reference sequence). The CDR3 DNA sequence: TGTGCCAGTATCGCGTCGCGGGACACTGAAGCTTTCTTT. Encoded protein: CASIASRDTEAFF.

CDR3: CAISRDRGLLNEQFF. The CDR3 DNA reads as TGTGCCATCAGCCGAGACAGGGGGCTCTTAAATGAGCAGTTCTTC. The J gene is TRBJ2-1, the V gene TRBV10-3, with 10 bases that match TRBD1. CDR3 length: 15 residues. The V segment lost 6 bases and the J segment 7 bases; nucleotides outside the gene matches: 9. Germline V gene lookup returns CDR1 ENHRY and CDR2 SYGVKD.

The rearrangement uses TRBV5-4 and TRBJ1-1; 9 bases match TRBD1. This CDR3 region has 15 residues. The germline gives CDR1 SGHNT, CDR2 YYREEE (reference sequence). Trimming removed 0 bases from V and 1 base from J; junction bases left unmatched: 1. The CDR3 bases are TGTGCCAGCAGCTTGGGGACAGGGGAGAACACTGAAGCTTTCTTT. It specifies CASSLGTGENTEAFF. The entire variable domain, with the rest obtained from reference TRBV5-4 and TRBJ1-1, is as follows: ETGVTQSPTHLIKTRGQQVTLRCSSQSGHNTVSWYQQALGQGPQFIFQYYREEENGRGNFPPRFSGLQFPNYSSELNVNALELDDSALYLCASSLGTGENTEAFFGQGTRLTVV.